This TCR beta chain comes out of a study of OX40 agonist ivuxolimab in advanced cancers. The CDR3 loop spans 14 amino acids. Trimming removed 1 base from V and 4 bases from J, with 9 bases in between. Per germline, CDR1 SEHNR and CDR2 FQNEAQ (reference sequence). The protocol was immunoSEQ multiplex PCR, while the TCRdb copy is restricted to in-frame clones and leaves out a portion. The sample contains fewer than 30,000 clones, around 87% of which appear only once. The genes are TRBV7-9 and TRBJ2-3, with D hard to call. Material: CD4+ or CD8+ T cells sorted from blood, obtained in a trial of the OX40 agonist ivuxolimab. The clonotype originates from an adult with an advanced solid tumor such as melanoma, head and neck, liver or kidney cancer. The CDR3 DNA reads as TGTGCCAGCAGCTTAGGGTCAGGCGCAGATACGCAGTATTTT. Translating it yields CASSLGSGADTQYF.